This T cell receptor beta chain was retrieved from a study of early stage breast cancer tumors. As for the study in general: ER+/PR+/HER2- status applied to about 70% of the 16 invasive breast tumors.

This clone showed up just a few times. The repertoire was sequenced with immunoSEQ multiplex PCR; TCRdb's copy has only in-frame clones and lacks some. The sample has about 70,000 clones; around 80% are singletons. Looked up from germline, CDR1 is MGHRA and CDR2 is YSYEKL. The length of the CDR3 is 17 residues. V gave up 1 base and J gave up 3 bases, with 16 bases separating them. The chain links TRBV4-1 to TRBJ2-1; weak D call: TRBD2 (5 bases). The sequenced sample was blood. This receptor was taken from a person aged 35-50 years with breast cancer. The CDR3, as DNA: TGCGCCAGCAGCCAAGTCCTTTCATTAGGGAGCTACAATGAGCAGTTCTTC. Residues: CASSQVLSLGSYNEQFF.